This T cell receptor (beta chain) comes out of a study of cytomegalovirus exposure and HLA in healthy donors. Samples came from healthy bone marrow donors. Findings and caveats of the study: 150 to 200 TCR beta chains were listed as cytomegalovirus-associated. In a later analysis, a genetic analysis reported fewer productive-TCR N-insertions in an Asian-associated ancestry cluster than the cohort average.

Notes on this clone: What it binds is not known.

The CDR3 has 15 amino acids. Germline CDR1 SGHDT, CDR2 YYEEEE. Losses at the gene ends were 4 bases for V and 6 bases for J; bases not matched to a gene: 6. PCR amplification relied on 60 Vbeta primers (plus 13 Jbeta primers). The repertoire was sequenced with immunoSEQ multiplex PCR; TCRdb's copy has only in-frame clones and lacks some. The sample consists of 150,000 to 200,000 clones, 75% to 90% of them appearing once. Sequenced input: PBMCs. The source of this sequence is a human donor in good health. The rearrangement uses TRBV5-6 and TRBJ2-2; 10 bases align to TRBD1. CDR3 nucleotide sequence: TGTGCCAGCAGCCCCGGGACAGGGGTCCCCGGGGAGCTGTTTTTT. Translation: CASSPGTGVPGELFF.